This T cell receptor beta chain was identified in a study of CD8 T cells in Susac syndrome. After extraction with the RNeasy kit, about 0.5 to 1 ug of the RNA was reverse transcribed using random hexamers. Coverage of TCR beta CDR3 amplification by immunoSEQ multiplex PCR extended to 54 Vbeta and 13 Jbeta. One entry per CDR3 protein, called by TCRdb with MiXCR from the immunoSEQ multiplex PCR reads. The data hold about 170,000 distinct CDR3 sequences, with about 94% observed a single time. Losses at the gene ends were 6 bases for V and 3 bases for J; bases not matched to a gene: 18. The CDR3 totals 18 residues. Germline V gene data show CDR1 as SGHNT and CDR2 as YYREEE (reference sequence).

Sequenced sample: CD4+ T cells from PBMCs. This receptor was identified in a human donor with multiple sclerosis. This chain joins TRBV5-4 and TRBJ2-7, with TRBD2 matching over 10 bases. This chain's CDR3 is CASTPYPPSGRGSYEQYF. DNA for the CDR3: TGTGCCAGCACTCCCTACCCCCCTAGCGGGAGAGGCAGCTACGAGCAGTACTTC. Combining the CDR3 with reference TRBV5-4 and TRBJ2-7 gives the whole variable domain ETGVTQSPTHLIKTRGQQVTLRCSSQSGHNTVSWYQQALGQGPQFIFQYYREEENGRGNFPPRFSGLQFPNYSSELNVNALELDDSALYLCASTPYPPSGRGSYEQYFGPGTRLTVT.